This T cell receptor (beta chain) was captured by sequencing in a study of T-cell memory formation after mild COVID-19 (dated by TCRdb to 2020 to 2022). With respect to the entire study: Most TCR sequence clusters were specific to one of the two donors. In a couple of donors, T-cell clones that expanded and contracted after mild COVID-19 were tracked by sequencing TCRalpha and TCRbeta repertoires over time. Two young, previously healthy adult volunteers made up the cohort, one male and one female. Broad study findings and their caveats: Whether the second-wave clones peaking on day 37 were SARS-CoV-2 specific was not confirmed. Clones that contracted from day 15 to 85 showed balanced CD4/CD8 phenotypes, whereas a second wave of clones that expanded from day 15 to 37 leaned towards CD4+. Some responding clones were detected in pre-infection memory, which suggested that pre-existing cross-reactive memory T cells had joined the SARS-CoV-2 response. The study included only a couple of mild cases, and larger cohorts that include severe cases with pre-infection samples were judged to be necessary. Contracting CD4+ clones appeared mostly in the CM and EM memory subsets, whereas CD8+ clones were enriched in EMRA.

Ficoll-Paque density gradient centrifugation was used to isolate PBMCs. Comments on this clonotype: The target of this receptor is not known. Base qualities are missing; no much larger clone stands one base away.

The data were produced on an Illumina NovaSeq 6000. Using 5'RACE with constant-segment primers, TCRalpha and TCRbeta cDNA libraries were constructed, with sample barcodes and unique molecular identifiers added in the process. RNA was extracted from every sample with Trizol reagent. The libraries were amplified in two PCR steps, and the second step added a second sample barcode and Illumina TruSeq adapters. The libraries were sequenced on an Illumina NovaSeq using 2 x 150 bp paired-end reads. The study's own analysis went as follows. Demultiplexing of reads and collapsing into UMI-guided consensus sequences were performed with migec v1.2.7. Using mixcr v2.1.11, the UMI consensuses were aligned to TRA and TRB V and J templates and assembled into clonotypes. Expanded or contracted clonotypes were those called significant by both edgeR and NoisET, with noise models trained on biological replicates. For edgeR calls, the thresholds were a false discovery rate-adjusted p below 0.01 and a log2 fold-change of 1. PCA with hierarchical clustering of max-normalized trajectories of the 1000 most abundant clonotypes was used as exploratory dynamics analysis. Separately sequenced CD4+ and CD8+ repertoires were used to assign the CD4 or CD8 phenotype of responding clones. TCRdb reprocessing: public reads trimmed at Q25 with fastp, clones called with MiXCR, in-frame beta chains kept. Every distinct CDR3 protein forms one entry, paired with its most common genes and DNA. V and J calls and clone size were set by TCRdb, not the authors. The table for this sample lists some 88,000 distinct CDR3 sequences; approximately 25% of them were counted only once. In total, the top ten clones hold roughly 41% of the sample.

From a lookup of the germline V gene (reference sequence), CDR1 and CDR2 are LNHNV and YYDKDF. CDR3 length: 15 amino acids, cysteine to phenylalanine. The retained sequence is limited to the CDR3, 45 bases, with the frame set at the first base. A distance of 11 bases separates the germline ends of V and J, which lose 3 bases and 2 bases respectively. Source material: PBMCs or a T cell subset sorted from them (not recorded which). The clonotype was recovered from a man between 18 and 35 years old who had mild COVID-19 (a few samples of this study predate the infection). The sample titles of this study are shuffled in the database, so cell type and time point are left out; the donor was told from shared clones. Rearrangement joined TRBV15 to TRBJ1-5; perhaps TRBD1 is the D gene, with 5 bases matching. The CDR3 loop reads CATSRGDFGNQPQHF. Here is the DNA: TGTGCCACCAGCAGGGGGGATTTTGGCAATCAGCCCCAGCATTTT.